Shown below are 19 T cell receptor beta chains from a single sample sequenced in a study of blood T cell repertoires in COVID-19 (dated by TCRdb to 2018 to 2021). The method was the immunoSEQ multiplex PCR assay. The source is immuneACCESS, and TCRdb retained only in-frame sequences with V and J called. Part of the clones is not carried over; for the studies checked, unresolved V genes explain less than half of this, and the remainder is unexplained. This sample comprises about 53,000 clones, about 80% of them detected only once. 11% to 15% of the sample is held by the ten biggest clonotypes. The sequencing sample was made of peripheral blood. The receptors originated from a human donor in a cohort sampled during active COVID-19.

This clone was found a few times. The V gene is TRBV6-6, the J gene TRBJ1-1; possible D gene TRBD1, 6 bases. Trimming left V 5 bases short and J 7 bases short, with 11 bases between. Germline V gives CDR1 MNHNY, CDR2 SVGAGI (reference sequence). The CDR3 has 12 amino acids. This CDR3 is CASSRGGLEAFF. The DNA of the CDR3 is TGTGCCAGCAGTCGAGGGGGACTTGAAGCTTTCTTT.

The chain has TRBV19 and TRBJ2-7, with D tentatively TRBD1 (5 bases). This CDR3 contains 14 residues. Trimming pared 3 bases from V and 5 bases from J, leaving 14 bases between. Germline values: CDR1 LNHDA, CDR2 SQIVND (reference sequence). The CDR3 DNA follows: TGTGCCAGTAGTATGCAGGGTAGGGTCGACGAGCAGTACTTC. Encoded protein: CASSMQGRVDEQYF.

In its sample, this clone was seen a few times. Compared with germline, one end of the junction differs, possibly owing to a read error. This chain connects TRBV7-7 to TRBJ1-1; 9 bases map to TRBD1. Per germline, CDR1 SSHAT and CDR2 FNYEAQ (reference sequence). The CDR3 runs to 20 residues. CDR3 sequence reads: CASSLLGQGQGAALTHEAFF. The DNA for the CDR3 is TGTGCTAGCAGCTTACTGGGTCAGGGACAGGGTGCGGCGCTGACTCATGAAGCTTTCTTT.

The chain is built from TRBV28 and TRBJ1-1; 8 nucleotides align to TRBD1. The J segment lost 11 bases and the V segment lost 5 bases, leaving 13 bases of the junction unmatched. This CDR3 region has 14 residues. In germline, CDR1 is MDHEN, CDR2 SYDVKM. DNA for the CDR3: TGTGCCAGCAGTCCCCATGACAGGGGACGGGAGGCTTTCTTT. Protein: CASSPHDRGREAFF. Full variable domain (rest looked up from reference TRBV28 and TRBJ1-1): DVKVTQSSRYLVKRTGEKVFLECVQDMDHENMFWYRQDPGLGLRLIYFSYDVKMKEKGDIPEGYSVSREKKERFSLILESASTNQTSMYLCASSPHDRGREAFFGQGTRLTVV.

The rearrangement links TRBV14 to TRBJ2-7; TRBD2 aligns across 10 bases. CDR3 length: 16 amino acids. The ends lost 5 bases at V and 6 bases at J; junction bases unmatched: 13. CDR1 is SGHDN, CDR2 FVKESK, per germline. CDR3 DNA: TGTGCCAGCAGCTCGATGCAAGCGGGGGGGCTCCTCGAGCAGTACTTC. This codes for CASSSMQAGGLLEQYF.

The chain links TRBV5-5 to TRBJ2-5; 9 positions match TRBD2. The germline V gene has CDR1 SGHKS and CDR2 YYEKEE (reference sequence). V lost 4 bases to trimming and J lost 5 bases; unmatched junction nucleotides: 6. The length of the CDR3 is 14 residues. CDR3 coding DNA: TGTGCCAGCAGCAAGGGACTAGCTCGGGAGACCCAGTACTTC. Its protein product is CASSKGLARETQYF.

The V and J genes are TRBV4-3 and TRBJ1-1; maybe TRBD1 (5 bases). The V gene's germline CDR1 is LGHNA and CDR2 YSLEER. The V end was cut by 4 bases, the J end by 1 base, with 10 bases between. This CDR3 contains 14 residues. The CDR3 nucleotides read TGCGCCAGCAGCCTCGAAACAGGGAACACTGAAGCTTTCTTT. Residues: CASSLETGNTEAFF.

This clone has a single count. The chain couples TRBV5-1 to TRBJ2-3, with D maybe TRBD2 (6 bases). The germline V gene encodes CDR1 SGHRS and CDR2 YFSETQ. Trimming pared 1 base from V and 2 bases from J, leaving 11 bases between. This CDR3 region has 15 residues. CDR3 sequence reads: CASSLSGEDTDTQYF. CDR3 bases: TGCGCCAGCAGCTTGTCGGGGGAGGACACAGATACGCAGTATTTT.

The chain has TRBV5-1 and TRBJ2-4; 7 bases line up with TRBD1. This CDR3 comprises 13 residues. The V gene end was trimmed by 3 bases and the J gene end by 9 bases; junction bases not matched to a gene: 6. Germline values: CDR1 SGHRS, CDR2 YFSETQ. CDR3 DNA: TGCGCCAGCAGCTGGGAACAGGGGTCCATTCAGTACTTC. It is translated as CASSWEQGSIQYF. The full variable domain, its missing parts supplied by reference TRBV5-1 and TRBJ2-4, is KAGVTQTPRYLIKTRGQQVTLSCSPISGHRSVSWYQQTPGQGLQFLFEYFSETQRNKGNFPGRFSGRQFSNSRSEMNVSTLELGDSALYLCASSWEQGSIQYFGAGTRLSVL.

V and J are TRBV7-3 and TRBJ2-1, with 13 nucleotides matching TRBD2. Trimming at V came to 5 bases and at J to 9 bases, leaving 7 bases not matched to a gene. The CDR3 covers 15 residues. Germline-derived CDR1 and CDR2 are SGHTA and FQGTGA. The CDR3 DNA sequence: TGTGCCAGCAGCACAACTAGCGGGAGGGCCGGTGAGCAGTTCTTC. Translation: CASSTTSGRAGEQFF.

The chain recombines TRBV5-5 with TRBJ2-7, with 9 positions matching TRBD1. This CDR3 is built from 15 residues. With 4 bases clipped from V and 7 bases from J, the junction kept 12 bases outside the gene matches. Germline V lookup: CDR1 SGHKS, CDR2 YYEKEE (reference sequence). The CDR3 protein is CASSRDRDRAREQYF. In DNA form, the CDR3 reads TGTGCCAGCAGCAGAGACCGGGACAGGGCTCGGGAGCAGTACTTC. Together with reference TRBV5-5 and TRBJ2-7, the CDR3 gives the full variable domain: DAGVTQSPTHLIKTRGQQVTLRCSPISGHKSVSWYQQVLGQGPQFIFQYYEKEERGRGNFPDRFSARQFPNYSSELNVNALLLGDSALYLCASSRDRDRAREQYFGPGTRLTVT.

This clone was seen only once. The junction differs from germline at one of its ends, possibly a read error. The genes are TRBV7-7 and TRBJ2-3; 14 bases map to TRBD2. CDR1 and CDR2 from the germline V gene are SSHAT and FNYEAQ (reference sequence). This CDR3 has 16 amino acids. The CDR3 bases are TGTGCTAGCAGCTTGGGACTAGCGGGGGCCACAGATACGCAGTATTTT. Protein sequence: CASSLGLAGATDTQYF. Variable domain in full (rest from reference TRBV7-7 and TRBJ2-3): GAGVSQSPRYKVTKRGQDVTLRCDPISSHATLYWYQQALGQGPEFLTYFNYEAQPDKSGLPSDRFSAERPEGSISTLTIQRTEQRDSAMYRCASSLGLAGATDTQYFGPGTRLTVL.

The chain recombines TRBV19 with TRBJ2-1, with D possibly TRBD1 on 6 matching bases. Germline V gene sequence: CDR1 LNHDA, CDR2 SQIVND (reference sequence). With 5 bases removed from V and 8 bases from J, the gap between germline ends came to 16 bases. The CDR3 is 14 residues long. The CDR3 bases are TGTGCCAGTAGTCTCAAACAGGGTTCCTATGAGCAGTTCTTC. Its translation: CASSLKQGSYEQFF.

This clone was recorded a few times. This rearrangement joins TRBV5-6 to TRBJ1-2; D is undetermined. V was trimmed by 4 bases and J by 1 base, leaving 2 bases between them. The germline V gene encodes CDR1 SGHDT and CDR2 YYEEEE. The CDR3 is made up of 11 amino acids. CDR3 coding DNA: TGTGCCAGCAGCCTTAACTATGGCTACACCTTC. Translating gives CASSLNYGYTF. Supplemented by reference TRBV5-6 and TRBJ1-2, the full variable domain reads DAGVTQSPTHLIKTRGQQVTLRCSPKSGHDTVSWYQQALGQGPQFIFQYYEEEERQRGNFPDRFSGHQFPNYSSELNVNALLLGDSALYLCASSLNYGYTFGSGTRLTVV.

A note on this clone: The junction does not match germline at one end; this may be a read error. J is TRBJ2-7 and V is TRBV10-3; 7 bases align to TRBD2. Germline V gene data show CDR1 as ENHRY and CDR2 as SYGVKD. The CDR3 consists of 16 residues. The CDR3 DNA reads TGTGCCACCCTTCCCGGTGGGGCGCGGGGGACCTACAAGCAGTACTTC. It codes for CATLPGGARGTYKQYF.

Remarks on this clone: This sample includes further DNA sequences coding for the same CDR3. This chain uses TRBV11-2 with TRBJ2-1; tentative D call: TRBD2 (6 bases). Germline V gives CDR1 SGHAT, CDR2 FQNNGV. Trimming removed 2 bases at V and 5 bases at J, with 13 bases between. CDR3 length: 15 amino acids. The CDR3 region has the DNA TGTGCCAGCAGCTTATGGGGGGTGGGGAACAATGAGCAGTTCTTC. Protein: CASSLWGVGNNEQFF.

This chain links TRBV7-2 with TRBJ2-5; TRBD2 agrees at 14 bases. Germline CDR1 is SGHTA and CDR2 is FQGNSA. The CDR3 is 18 residues long. V lost 5 bases and J lost 5; bases outside the gene matches: 13. CDR3 bases: TGTGCCAGCAGCCAGCGGTGGGGACTAGCGGGAGTCTACGAGACCCAGTACTTC. Protein product: CASSQRWGLAGVYETQYF.

This rearrangement joins TRBV20-1 to TRBJ1-2, with D perhaps matching TRBD1 (6 bases). V lost 6 bases and J 8 bases, leaving 10 bases between the germline ends. CDR1 and CDR2 (germline): DFQATT, SNEGSKA (reference sequence). This CDR3 spans 10 amino acids. DNA of the CDR3: TGCAGTGCCTCCGACAGGGGCTACACCTTC. This encodes CSASDRGYTF.

The chain combines TRBV13 with TRBJ2-1, with no clear D. The V end was cut by 5 bases, the J end by 10 bases, with 15 bases between. Per germline, CDR1 PRHDT and CDR2 FYEKMQ (reference sequence). The CDR3 has 13 residues. The CDR3 DNA is TGTGCCAGCAGCCCCCGAGGAATTTGGGAGCAGTTCTTC. This encodes CASSPRGIWEQFF.